Shown below are 29 T cell receptor beta chains from a single sample sequenced in a study of T cell repertoires in cytomegalovirus infection. No antigen is known for these receptors. TCRdb re-called the reads with MiXCR, one entry per CDR3 protein. The sample shows about 570,000 distinct CDR3 sequences, roughly 43% of them seen only once. Sequencing used cultured PBMCs, obtained from culture after CMV antigen stimulation. Source of these receptors: a human donor in good health (CMV status not recorded). Some clones in this sample may be carry-over from other donors' samples.

This clonotype has a count of ten or more. The CDR3 here is CASSLFPDRGVSGNTIYF. The CDR3 DNA sequence: TGTGCCAGCAGCTTATTTCCGGACAGGGGAGTATCTGGAAACACCATATATTTT. This chain connects TRBV7-8 to TRBJ1-3, with 9 bases that match TRBD1. After removal of 2 bases from V and 1 base from J, the junction contained 9 bases not matched to a gene. The CDR3 sequence is 18 residues long. CDR1 and CDR2 (germline): SGHVS, FQNEAQ.

The V gene is TRBV2, the J gene TRBJ2-3, with D possibly called TRBD1 or TRBD2 (7 bases each). Trimming removed 6 bases at V and 5 bases at J, with 12 bases between. Germline V gene data show CDR1 as SNHLY and CDR2 as FYNNEI. This CDR3 is 13 amino acids long. The CDR3 reads CASRGRGGDTQYF. Written as DNA, the CDR3 is TGTGCCAGCAGGGGCAGGGGGGGAGATACGCAGTATTTT.

This clonotype was seen only a few times. The genes are TRBV7-9 and TRBJ1-1; D gene uncertain. The CDR3 extends over 15 amino acids. Germline V gene data show CDR1 as SEHNR and CDR2 as FQNEAQ (reference sequence). The V and J ends lost 6 bases and 1 base respectively, with 15 bases between them. For the CDR3, the DNA is TGTGCCAGCAGACCCTTGGGGTCCGGGAACACTGAAGCTTTCTTT. Translation: CASRPLGSGNTEAFF.

The chain links TRBV11-3 to TRBJ1-1; TRBD1 aligns across 7 bases. The trim removed 5 bases at V and 1 base at J, leaving 7 bases unmatched. The CDR3 has 15 amino acids. Germline-derived CDR1 and CDR2 are SGHNT and YENEEA. CDR3 protein: CASSLNRGQNTEAFF. CDR3 coding DNA: TGTGCCAGCAGCCTTAACAGGGGCCAGAACACTGAAGCTTTCTTT.

This clonotype was observed a few times. The chain links TRBV6-6 to TRBJ2-3, with TRBD2 identical over 8 bases. V gave up 5 bases and J gave up 4 bases; unmatched junction bases: 8. Germline CDR1 reads MNHNY; CDR2 reads SVGAGI (reference sequence). The CDR3 spans 15 residues. The CDR3 DNA reads as TGTGCCAGCAGTCGCAGCGGGGGATCCGCAGATACGCAGTATTTT. This translates into CASSRSGGSADTQYF.

The gene calls are TRBV28 and TRBJ2-3; TRBD2 agrees at 10 bases. Looked up from germline, CDR1 is MDHEN and CDR2 is SYDVKM. Germline trimming cut 11 bases from V and 0 bases from J; bases unmatched to any gene: 8. This CDR3 is built from 15 residues. CDR3 bases: TGTGCCGGTAGCGGGGGGCCACTGAGCACAGATACGCAGTATTTT. This sequence encodes CAGSGGPLSTDTQYF.

This clonotype has more than one count but fewer than ten. The chain combines TRBV6-2 or TRBV6-3 with TRBJ1-1; TRBD1 is a possible D gene (6 bases). The length of the CDR3 is 15 residues. The germline gives CDR1 MNHEY, CDR2 SVGEGT. Trimming removed 5 bases from V and 3 bases from J, with 16 bases in between. The CDR3: CASSPHRVKDTEAFF. The CDR3 DNA sequence: TGTGCCAGCAGTCCACACAGGGTGAAAGACACTGAAGCTTTCTTT.

This clonotype has only a few counts. The gene calls are TRBV7-2 and TRBJ2-1; D is ambiguous. Germline V gene lookup returns CDR1 SGHTA and CDR2 FQGNSA. Trimming removed 1 base at V and 0 bases at J, with 7 bases between. The CDR3 totals 15 residues. This CDR3 is CASSLVISSYNEQFF. CDR3 DNA sequence: TGTGCCAGCAGCTTAGTGATCAGCTCCTACAATGAGCAGTTCTTC.

This clonotype was detected only a few times. The CDR3 DNA follows: TGTGCCAGCAGCCAAGGAGTCAATCAGCCCCAGCATTTT. It specifies CASSQGVNQPQHF. The V and J genes are TRBV14 and TRBJ1-5; D remains ambiguous. CDR1 is SGHDN, CDR2 FVKESK, per germline. The CDR3 has 13 amino acids. V was pared by 1 base and J by 3 bases, with 4 bases between.

This clonotype was counted only a few times. V and J are TRBV7-2 and TRBJ1-4; possibly TRBD1 for D (6 bases). The CDR3 runs 15 residues. Germline V lookup: CDR1 SGHTA, CDR2 FQGNSA. Trimming shortened V by 5 bases and J by 8 bases, and 18 bases separated the two germline ends. The CDR3 bases are TGTGCCAGCAGCCCCGGGGGGCGGGTCAGCGAAAAACTGTTTTTT. Amino acid sequence: CASSPGGRVSEKLFF.

This clonotype was counted at least ten times. The chain joins TRBV7-2 to TRBJ2-1; TRBD2 agrees at 8 bases. The CDR3 is 15 amino acids. In germline, CDR1 is SGHTA, CDR2 FQGNSA. V lost 0 bases to trimming and J lost 7 bases; unmatched junction nucleotides: 5. The CDR3 DNA is TGTGCCAGCAGCTTAGCAGCGGGAGAGGTGAATGAGCAGTTCTTC. It codes for CASSLAAGEVNEQFF.

The chain couples TRBV2 to TRBJ2-7, with D hard to call. The germline CDR1 and CDR2 sequences are SNHLY and FYNNEI. V dropped 1 base and J dropped 5 bases, with 6 bases sitting between them. The CDR3 is 12 residues long. The CDR3 DNA is TGTGCCAGCAGTGAAGGGCTCAACGAGCAGTACTTC. Protein product: CASSEGLNEQYF.

CDR3 sequence (DNA): TGTGCCAGCAGCTTCGGACTAGCGGGGACCTACGAGCAGTACTTC. Residues: CASSFGLAGTYEQYF. The chain joins TRBV7-2 to TRBJ2-7; TRBD2 matches 12 bases. CDR3 length equals 15 residues. CDR1 and CDR2 from the germline V gene are SGHTA and FQGNSA. With 3 bases clipped from V and 2 bases from J, the junction kept 2 bases outside the gene matches.

The table lists this clonotype with a few counts. The chain carries TRBV10-3 and TRBJ1-5, with 11 bases identical to TRBD1. The CDR3 is made up of 14 amino acids. J lost 7 bases, V lost 10 bases, and 9 bases had no gene match. Germline CDR1 is ENHRY and CDR2 is SYGVKD. The CDR3, as DNA: TGTGCCACCCGGACAGGGGGCGCCGGACAGCCCCAGCATTTT. Translation gives CATRTGGAGQPQHF.

The chain recombines TRBV6-1 with TRBJ1-1, with TRBD1 matching 7 bases. V lost 6 bases and J lost 3; bases outside the gene matches: 13. CDR3 length: 16 residues. Germline-derived CDR1 and CDR2 are MNHNS and SASEGT. CDR3 in DNA: TGTGCCAGCAGGCCGGGACAGACCTGGGGCCACACTGAAGCTTTCTTT. The encoded protein is CASRPGQTWGHTEAFF.

This clonotype occurred a few times. The chain joins TRBV20-1 to TRBJ2-1; D call uncertain. Trimming stripped 0 bases from V and 0 bases from J, with 9 bases between. The CDR3 is 15 residues long. The germline CDR1 and CDR2 sequences are DFQATT and SNEGSKA (reference sequence). CDR3 nucleotide sequence: TGCAGTGCTAGAGATCTTGTTAGCTCCTACAATGAGCAGTTCTTC. Protein sequence: CSARDLVSSYNEQFF.

The rearrangement links TRBV20-1 to TRBJ1-2; D not certain. Looked up from germline, CDR1 is DFQATT and CDR2 is SNEGSKA (reference sequence). V shed 1 base and J shed 8 bases, with 14 bases lying between them. This CDR3 region has 13 residues. CDR3 loop: CSARGVRGYGYTF. CDR3 DNA sequence: TGCAGTGCTAGAGGGGTTAGAGGTTACGGCTACACCTTC.

This clonotype has just a few counts. V usage is TRBV7-3 and J usage is TRBJ1-4; D gene uncertain. The CDR3 extends over 15 amino acids. Trimming took 5 bases from V and 8 from J, leaving 18 bases between them. CDR1 and CDR2 from the germline V gene are SGHTA and FQGTGA. CDR3 sequence (DNA): TGTGCCAGCAGCCCGGTGGCCCCTCGAGGCGAAAAACTGTTTTTT. This codes for CASSPVAPRGEKLFF.

The chain carries TRBV6-5 and TRBJ1-6; TRBD1 might be the D (5 bases). The length of the CDR3 is 15 residues. Germline CDR1 MNHEY, CDR2 SVGAGI. Trimming stripped 0 bases from V and 8 bases from J, with 11 bases between. DNA of the CDR3: TGTGCCAGCAGTTACTCGGGGGGGGTAGATTCACCCCTCCACTTT. Translated, it gives CASSYSGGVDSPLHF.

The chain couples TRBV6-1 to TRBJ2-2; possibly TRBD2 for D (5 bases). The ends were cut back, 7 bases at V and 6 bases at J, with 18 bases in the middle. Germline V gene sequence: CDR1 MNHNS, CDR2 SASEGT. The CDR3 is made up of 15 amino acids. The DNA for the CDR3 is TGTGCCAGCACCTACGGACTGGTCAGCGCCGGGGAGCTGTTTTTT. Amino acids: CASTYGLVSAGELFF.

This clonotype was observed a few times. The CDR3 nucleotides are TGTGCCAGCAGCTTCACTAGCGGGGGGTTGGCCGGGGAGCTGTTTTTT. Encoded protein: CASSFTSGGLAGELFF. The chain has TRBV7-2 and TRBJ2-2; the match to TRBD2 covers 12 bases. V shed 3 bases, J shed 6 bases, and the junction held 5 bases outside the gene matches. The CDR3 runs to 16 residues. Germline V CDR1 and CDR2: SGHTA, FQGNSA.

This chain connects TRBV20-1 to TRBJ2-1; TRBD2 agrees at 10 bases. This CDR3 is built from 15 residues. V shed 0 bases, J shed 3 bases, and the junction held 2 bases outside the gene matches. Germline V gives CDR1 DFQATT, CDR2 SNEGSKA (reference sequence). The CDR3 sequence is CSAREGTSVYNEQFF. The DNA for the CDR3 is TGCAGTGCTAGAGAAGGGACTAGCGTCTACAATGAGCAGTTCTTC.

The chain uses TRBV7-2 and TRBJ2-7, with a weak D call TRBD2 (7 bases). Germline loops: CDR1 SGHTA, CDR2 FQGNSA. Trimming removed 6 bases from V and 6 bases from J, with 27 bases in between. This CDR3 has 17 residues. The CDR3 sequence: CASRLVGGGGAPPEQYF. The CDR3 bases are TGTGCCAGCAGGCTTGTTGGGGGGGGCGGGGCCCCTCCCGAGCAGTACTTC.

The chain links TRBV7-2 to TRBJ1-5, with TRBD1 as a possible D gene (6 bases). The germline V gene has CDR1 SGHTA and CDR2 FQGNSA. Between the trimmed V and J ends, which lost 3 bases and 0 bases, there was a span of 15 bases. The CDR3 covers 17 residues. CDR3 loop: CASSFRPGQFSNQPQHF. CDR3 sequence (DNA): TGTGCCAGCAGCTTCCGCCCCGGACAGTTTAGCAATCAGCCCCAGCATTTT.

The chain recombines TRBV6-6 with TRBJ1-4; weak D call: TRBD1 (6 bases). From germline, CDR1 is MNHNY and CDR2 SVGAGI (reference sequence). The CDR3 contains 15 residues. Trimming left V 0 bases short and J 2 bases short, with 7 bases between. This chain's CDR3 is CASSYSGGTNEKLFF. For the CDR3, the DNA is TGTGCCAGCAGTTACTCGGGGGGCACTAATGAAAAACTGTTTTTT.

This clonotype came up a few times. J is TRBJ2-3 and V is TRBV11-3; the match to TRBD2 covers 8 bases. The junction had 7 bases not matched to a gene; V was cut back by 1 base and J by 4 bases. Germline assignment: CDR1 SGHNT and CDR2 YENEEA. This CDR3 region has 16 residues. This chain's CDR3 is CASSLGAAGVPDTQYF. The CDR3 DNA reads as TGTGCCAGCAGCTTAGGGGCAGCGGGAGTCCCAGATACGCAGTATTTT.

This clonotype has a handful of counts. The rearrangement uses TRBV7-2 and TRBJ2-1; weak D call: TRBD2 (6 bases). Germline lookup yields CDR1 SGHTA and CDR2 FQGNSA. The length of the CDR3 is 16 residues. Trimming removed 5 bases from V and 2 bases from J, with 16 bases in between. CDR3 DNA sequence: TGTGCCAGCAGCCAGAGGCGGCGGGGCACCTACAATGAGCAGTTCTTC. The encoded protein is CASSQRRRGTYNEQFF.

This clonotype came up a few times. The V call is TRBV7-8, the J call TRBJ2-3, with TRBD2 as a possible D gene (6 bases). CDR1 and CDR2 (germline): SGHVS, FQNEAQ. CDR3 size: 16 residues. Deletions cut 5 bases from V and 8 bases from J, with 23 bases between. DNA for the CDR3: TGTGCCAGCAGCCGGGGGTTTTTGGGGGGAATAGGTACGCAGTATTTT. Amino acids: CASSRGFLGGIGTQYF.

The chain uses TRBV25-1 and TRBJ2-1; 7 positions agree with TRBD1. From germline, CDR1 is MGHDK and CDR2 SYGVNS. The CDR3 contains 13 residues. Trimming took 7 bases from V and 12 from J; bases not matched to a gene: 12. CDR3 in DNA: TGTGCCAGCACCGACAGACAGGGCGGTGGGCAGTTCTTC. Translation: CASTDRQGGGQFF.